The source of this TCR beta chain is a study of blood T cell repertoires in COVID-19. Turning to the study itself: Sites across the United States, Italy and Spain contributed samples from acute and convalescent COVID-19.

Patients from Seattle were sampled longitudinally, starting during active infection. Original analysis: Nucleated cell counts were estimated from reference gene primer amplification. TCRdb keeps only in-frame clones here, not all; method: immunoSEQ multiplex PCR. Clone size and the V and J calls come from that table; the DNA yielded D and trimming. Found here are some 300,000 clones, 89% of them singletons; the top ten hold 1.8%. Trimming took off 0 bases at V and 0 bases at J, with 15 bases between the two ends. In germline, CDR1 is SGHDT, CDR2 YYEEEE. The CDR3 sequence is 17 residues long. The source is a woman in her 30s with COVID-19, enrolled during active disease. The material sequenced was peripheral blood. The V call is TRBV5-6, the J call TRBJ1-1; no clear D. The CDR3 sequence is CASSLGPPNRLNTEAFF. In nucleotides, the CDR3 is TGTGCCAGCAGCTTGGGCCCCCCGAACAGACTGAACACTGAAGCTTTCTTT. Variable domain in full (rest from reference TRBV5-6 and TRBJ1-1): DAGVTQSPTHLIKTRGQQVTLRCSPKSGHDTVSWYQQALGQGPQFIFQYYEEEERQRGNFPDRFSGHQFPNYSSELNVNALLLGDSALYLCASSLGPPNRLNTEAFFGQGTRLTVV.